This is a list of T cell receptor beta chains from one sample in a study of T cells in Graves' hyperthyroidism and ophthalmopathy. TCRdb reanalysed the multiplex PCR reads using MiXCR and keeps one entry per CDR3 protein. This sample yields roughly 800,000 distinct CDR3 sequences, of which about two fifths are seen a single time; 7.5% to 9.5% belongs to the top ten. Specimen: blood. Receptor source: a man aged 18 to 29 with Graves' hyperthyroidism. The CDR3 runs from the conserved cysteine through the conserved F or W. Fields, in order: CDR3 protein, V gene, CDR3 length.

CDR3aa: CAISPPNRSTGEQYF; v_gene: TRBV10-3; len: 15
CDR3aa: CASRNPLDHTGGRKTQYF; v_gene: TRBV19; len: 18
CDR3aa: CASSLDWSIHGNTIYF; v_gene: TRBV11-3; len: 16
CDR3aa: CASRSTGPNTGELFF; v_gene: TRBV9; len: 15
CDR3aa: CSAHQEGDGLNTEAFF; v_gene: TRBV29-1; len: 16
CDR3aa: CSAREDANYGYTF; v_gene: TRBV20-1; len: 13
CDR3aa: CASSPPNHEQYF; v_gene: TRBV6-5; len: 12
CDR3aa: CASSISSRANTEAFF; v_gene: TRBV19; len: 15
CDR3aa: CASSSHEAFF; v_gene: TRBV12-3/TRBV12-4; len: 10
CDR3aa: CASSEFKETQYF; v_gene: TRBV10-2; len: 12
CDR3aa: CASSALGQGTSEQYF; v_gene: TRBV9; len: 15
CDR3aa: CAISESSGGYTEAFF; v_gene: TRBV10-3; len: 15
CDR3aa: CASSLRSGEQYF; v_gene: TRBV7-8; len: 12
CDR3aa: CSAPPLTGGKTQYF; v_gene: TRBV20-1; len: 14
CDR3aa: CASSLETWQRGYF; v_gene: TRBV7-2; len: 13
CDR3aa: CASRAGTAVGEKLFF; v_gene: TRBV2; len: 15
CDR3aa: CATSSGAAIGSGNTIYF; v_gene: TRBV15; len: 17
CDR3aa: CASSQDLDGQDGQPQHF; v_gene: TRBV14; len: 17
CDR3aa: CASSWGGLAEQETQYF; v_gene: TRBV7-2; len: 16
CDR3aa: CAWSVGTGETEAFF; v_gene: TRBV7-9; len: 14
CDR3aa: CASNIPQQETQYF; v_gene: TRBV7-9; len: 13
CDR3aa: CASSPNPDSAVLNQPQHF; v_gene: TRBV7-8; len: 18
CDR3aa: CSARRRGGNEAFF; v_gene: TRBV20-1; len: 13
CDR3aa: CASSPWDRGLNYGYTF; v_gene: TRBV7-9; len: 16
CDR3aa: CASSLGGFGISYEQYF; v_gene: TRBV7-9; len: 16
CDR3aa: CASSILQGAGGQPQHF; v_gene: TRBV19; len: 16
CDR3aa: CASSPRTGAEAFF; v_gene: TRBV5-5; len: 13
CDR3aa: CASSQEERTIYEQYF; v_gene: TRBV4-1; len: 15
CDR3aa: CASRSTASGKLFF; v_gene: TRBV19; len: 13
CDR3aa: CASSLEEAQYF; v_gene: TRBV7-9; len: 11
CDR3aa: CASSIVGAEAFF; v_gene: TRBV19; len: 12
CDR3aa: CASVGSGSAYEQYF; v_gene: TRBV10-3; len: 14
CDR3aa: CASSPGTGDWEQYF; v_gene: TRBV5-4; len: 14
CDR3aa: CASSIKDPGFHYYEQYF; v_gene: TRBV19; len: 17
CDR3aa: CASSAEGRASPLHF; v_gene: TRBV14; len: 14
CDR3aa: CASSQDFGPPYEQYF; v_gene: TRBV14; len: 15
CDR3aa: CASSPLRDGELFF; v_gene: TRBV7-9; len: 13
CDR3aa: CASSPWTGPLSGNTIYF; v_gene: TRBV7-3; len: 17
CDR3aa: CSAARGQGAGSFYGYTF; v_gene: TRBV29-1; len: 17
CDR3aa: CSAPAEEHAEKLFF; v_gene: TRBV20-1; len: 14
CDR3aa: CASSYAVISYEQYF; v_gene: TRBV6-5; len: 14
CDR3aa: CASSIQQTNTEAFF; v_gene: TRBV19; len: 14
CDR3aa: CASPRQGSGNTIYF; v_gene: TRBV2; len: 14
CDR3aa: CAITIGGTLKEAFF; v_gene: TRBV10-3; len: 14
CDR3aa: CSLWRYPYEQYF; v_gene: TRBV29-1; len: 12
CDR3aa: CSARQGASGYTF; v_gene: TRBV20-1; len: 12
CDR3aa: CASQVGQGTYTEAFF; v_gene: TRBV2; len: 15
CDR3aa: CASSILPAADTEAFF; v_gene: TRBV19; len: 15
CDR3aa: CASSLYGRYNQPQHF; v_gene: TRBV9; len: 15
CDR3aa: CAISPDRGKAGANVLTF; v_gene: TRBV10-3; len: 17
CDR3aa: CASSLDLAGRHEQYF; v_gene: TRBV5-6; len: 15
CDR3aa: CAISEDKGGYGYTF; v_gene: TRBV10-3; len: 14
CDR3aa: CASRTGVPSNQPQHF; v_gene: TRBV2; len: 15
CDR3aa: CASSYSLKGVSPLHF; v_gene: TRBV2; len: 15